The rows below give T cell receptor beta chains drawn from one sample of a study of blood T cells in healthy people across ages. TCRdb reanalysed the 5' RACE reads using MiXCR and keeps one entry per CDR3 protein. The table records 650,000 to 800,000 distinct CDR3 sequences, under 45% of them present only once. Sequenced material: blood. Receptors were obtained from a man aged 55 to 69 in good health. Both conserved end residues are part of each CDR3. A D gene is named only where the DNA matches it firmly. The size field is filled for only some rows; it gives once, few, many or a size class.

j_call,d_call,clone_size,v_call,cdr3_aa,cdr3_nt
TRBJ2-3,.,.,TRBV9,CASSVLLGDTQYF,TGTGCCAGCAGCGTCCTTTTGGGAGATACGCAGTATTTT
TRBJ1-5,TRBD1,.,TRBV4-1,CASSQRSGDSSEINNQPQHF,TGCGCCAGCAGCCAACGGTCCGGGGACAGCTCCGAAATAAACAATCAGCCCCAGCATTTT
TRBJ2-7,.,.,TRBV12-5,CASGLDTSLEQYF,TGTGCTAGTGGTTTGGATACTAGTCTCGAGCAGTACTTC
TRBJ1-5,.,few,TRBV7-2,CASSPGQAKNQPQHF,TGTGCCAGCAGCCCCGGGCAGGCGAAAAATCAGCCCCAGCATTTT
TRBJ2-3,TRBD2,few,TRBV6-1,CASTPSGGAAALTDTQYF,TGTGCCAGCACCCCCAGCGGGGGAGCAGCGGCCCTCACAGATACGCAGTATTTT
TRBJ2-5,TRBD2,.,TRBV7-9,CASSLKGTNQETQYF,TGTGCCAGCAGCCTTAAAGGGACTAACCAAGAGACCCAGTACTTC
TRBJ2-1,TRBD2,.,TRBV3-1,CASSHASLAGARGNEQFF,TGTGCCAGCAGCCACGCATCACTAGCGGGGGCCCGTGGGAATGAGCAGTTCTTC
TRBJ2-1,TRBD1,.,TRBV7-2,CASTPGQQETQFF,TGTGCCAGCACCCCGGGACAGCAAGAGACCCAGTTCTTC
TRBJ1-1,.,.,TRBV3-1,CASSQPRGGGNTEAFF,TGTGCCAGCAGCCAACCCCGGGGCGGAGGGAACACTGAAGCTTTCTTT
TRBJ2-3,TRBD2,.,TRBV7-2,CASRQGSSGEPYTQYF,TGTGCCAGCAGGCAAGGGAGTAGCGGGGAGCCGTATACGCAGTATTTT
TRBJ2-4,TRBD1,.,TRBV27,CASSTGQGVEQYF,TGTGCCAGTAGCACGGGACAGGGGGTAGAGCAGTACTTC
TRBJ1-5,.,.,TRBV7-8,CASSPNYQPQHF,TGTGCCAGCAGCCCAAATTATCAGCCCCAGCATTTT
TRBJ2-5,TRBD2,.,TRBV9,CASSVEGLAGVRYF,TGTGCCAGCAGCGTAGAGGGACTAGCGGGGGTACGGTACTTC
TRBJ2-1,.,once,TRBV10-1,CASSEFRPGSNNEQFF,TGCGCCAGCAGTGAATTCCGGCCAGGATCCAACAATGAGCAGTTCTTC
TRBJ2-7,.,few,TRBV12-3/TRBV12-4,CASSSNYGGYNEQYF,TGTGCCAGCAGTTCGAATTATGGGGGCTACAATGAGCAGTACTTC
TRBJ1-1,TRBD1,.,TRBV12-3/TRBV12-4,CASSPYRGHMNTEAFF,TGTGCCAGCAGTCCTTACAGGGGTCACATGAACACTGAAGCTTTCTTT
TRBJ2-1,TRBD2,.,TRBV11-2,CASSSGGSGNEQFF,TGTGCCAGCAGTTCCGGGGGGTCCGGGAATGAGCAGTTCTTC
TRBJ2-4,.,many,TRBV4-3,CASSQGTPGIQYF,TGCGCCAGCAGCCAAGGGACCCCAGGGATTCAGTACTTC